The rows below give T cell receptor beta chains drawn from one sample of a study of T-cell memory formation after mild COVID-19. TCRdb re-analysed the 5' RACE reads in MiXCR, keeping a single row per CDR3 protein. Found here are about 390,000 distinct CDR3 sequences, about 17% of them singletons; the top ten hold roughly 21%. Sample: PBMCs or a T cell subset sorted from them (not recorded which). All receptors derive from a man in his late teens or twenties who had mild COVID-19 (a few samples of this study predate the infection). Cell type and time point are not known. The CDR3 runs from the conserved cysteine through the conserved F or W. A D gene is named only where the DNA matches it firmly. A clone size is listed for some rows: how often the clone was seen (once, few, many), or a class if it is expanded.

. TRBJ1-4 once TRBV12-3/TRBV12-4 TGTGCCAGCAGTCTTGACATACGGATGGAAAAACTGTTTTTT CASSLDIRMEKLFF
. TRBJ2-3 . TRBV7-3 TGTGCCAGCGGCGGTAGCGGCACAGATACGCAGTATTTT CASGGSGTDTQYF
. TRBJ1-5 once TRBV25-1 TGTGCCAGCAGTGAGGCCTCAAATCAGCCCCAGCATTTT CASSEASNQPQHF
. TRBJ1-1 . TRBV20-1 TGCAGTGCTAGAGATGTCCGGACGGGTAACACTGAAGCTTTCTTT CSARDVRTGNTEAFF
. TRBJ2-2 many TRBV27 TGTGCCAGCAGTTCCCCCAGCCAGGACACCGGGGAGCTGTTTTTT CASSSPSQDTGELFF
. TRBJ2-7 few TRBV5-1 TGCGCCAGCAGCTTGAAAGATTACGAGCAGTACTTC CASSLKDYEQYF
. TRBJ2-2 . TRBV25-1 TGTGCCAGCAGTGAATATAGGTTGAACACCGGGGAGCTGTTTTTT CASSEYRLNTGELFF
TRBD1 TRBJ1-1 . TRBV6-5 TGTGCCAGCAGTTACACCACAGGGGGCACTGAAGCTTTCTTT CASSYTTGGTEAFF
TRBD2 TRBJ2-1 few TRBV9 TGTGCCAGCAGCGCTCATAGCGGGGGGCCACTAGACTACTACAATGAGCAGTTCTTC CASSAHSGGPLDYYNEQFF
. TRBJ2-1 few TRBV4-2 TGTGCCAGCAGCCAAGCGGCCGAGGCCCCCTACAATGAGCAGTTCTTC CASSQAAEAPYNEQFF
. TRBJ2-4 few TRBV5-1 TGCGCCAGCAGGCGTGACCCCAAAAACATTCAGTACTTC CASRRDPKNIQYF
. TRBJ1-1 few TRBV27 TGTGCCAGCAGTTTAAATCGGGGGGTCACTGAAGCTTTCTTT CASSLNRGVTEAFF
. TRBJ2-2 . TRBV4-1 TGCGCCAGCAGCCAAGCTCCAGGGATCGGGGAGCCGTTTTTT CASSQAPGIGEPFF
TRBD1 TRBJ1-1 . TRBV11-2 TGTGCCAGCAGGCAGAGGACAGGGGGCGCCCCTGAAGCTTTCTTT CASRQRTGGAPEAFF
TRBD1 TRBJ1-5 few TRBV4-2 TGTGCCAGCAGCCCTGGGACAGTATACAATCAGCCCCAGCATTTT CASSPGTVYNQPQHF
. TRBJ1-1 . TRBV6-6 TGTGCCAGCAGTAGAAGGGGGGATGAAGCTTTCTTT CASSRRGDEAFF
. TRBJ2-3 few TRBV6-6 TGTGCCAGCAGTTACCCGCCGCTGGCAGATCCAGATACGCAGTATTTT CASSYPPLADPDTQYF
TRBD2 TRBJ2-3 . TRBV5-1 TGCGCCAGCAGCCCGGGACTATCATACACAGATACGCAGTATTTT CASSPGLSYTDTQYF
. TRBJ2-3 . TRBV7-3 TGTGCCAGCAGCCCAGGGTTAAATACGCAGTATTTT CASSPGLNTQYF
. TRBJ1-5 few TRBV24-1 TGTGCCACCAGCGACAGCGGACGTCAGCCCCAGCATTTT CATSDSGRQPQHF
. TRBJ1-2 . TRBV6-4 TGTGCCAGCAGTTCTGGTGGGACGGGATATGGCTACACCTTC CASSSGGTGYGYTF
. TRBJ2-1 few TRBV7-2 TGTGCCAGCAGCTTCGGCGACATATCCCAGTTCTTC CASSFGDISQFF
. TRBJ1-2 few TRBV4-3 TGCGCCAGCAGCCAAGATCTGTTGGGTGGAGCTAACTATGGCTACACCTTC CASSQDLLGGANYGYTF
. TRBJ2-7 many TRBV7-9 TGTGCCAGCAGCTTAGGATCGGGGGCGCTCGAGCAGTACTTC CASSLGSGALEQYF